Shown below are 15 T cell receptor beta chains from a single sample sequenced in a study of T cell responses to AZD1222 COVID-19 vaccine. Generated by immunoSEQ multiplex PCR, the TCRdb table keeps only in-frame clones and is missing some. Among about 140,000 clones, around 93% were seen once, and the ten largest hold about 3.7%. The starting material was peripheral blood, obtained 28 days after the second AZD1222 dose. These receptors were collected from an adult who received the AZD1222 COVID-19 vaccine.

This clone was detected only once. This chain joins TRBV11-2 and TRBJ1-2, with D possibly matching TRBD1 (5 bases). The V and J ends lost 5 bases and 7 bases respectively, with 14 bases between them. The germline gives CDR1 SGHAT, CDR2 FQNNGV. There are 13 residues in the CDR3. The CDR3 DNA is TGTGCCAGCAGCCCCGAGCCGGGGCTTGGCTACACCTTC. Translating gives CASSPEPGLGYTF.

CDR3 in DNA: TGTGCCAGCAGTTACTACTGGGGGCGAGGGTCACCCCTCCACTTT. It is translated as CASSYYWGRGSPLHF. The chain has TRBV6-6 and TRBJ1-6; possibly TRBD1 for D (6 bases). The CDR3 extends over 15 amino acids. The germline V and J ends were trimmed by 1 base and 10 bases, with 14 bases remaining between them. Per the germline V gene, CDR1 is MNHNY and CDR2 is SVGAGI (reference sequence).

This chain uses TRBV13 with TRBJ1-1, with D possibly matching TRBD1 (5 bases). The CDR3 runs 15 residues. Germline values: CDR1 PRHDT, CDR2 FYEKMQ (reference sequence). V gave up 6 bases and J gave up 3 bases, with 17 bases separating them. DNA for the CDR3: TGTGCCAGCAGGAGGGGAGGGGATGGTCACACTGAAGCTTTCTTT. It is translated as CASRRGGDGHTEAFF.

The chain uses TRBV28 and TRBJ1-2; weak D call: TRBD1 (5 bases). V lost 5 bases, J lost 5 bases, and 6 bases lay in between. In germline, CDR1 is MDHEN, CDR2 SYDVKM. CDR3 length: 11 amino acids. This CDR3 reads CASSRGYGYTF. The CDR3 DNA reads TGTGCCAGCAGTCGGGGGTATGGCTACACCTTC.

The chain is built from TRBV27 and TRBJ1-2; D uncertain. The V and J ends lost 8 bases and 1 base respectively, with 17 bases between them. The CDR3 is 15 residues long. CDR1 and CDR2 (germline): MNHEY, SMNVEV (reference sequence). CDR3 coding DNA: TGTGCCAGCTCGACCGATCGAAGAATTAACTATGGCTACACCTTC. Translation: CASSTDRRINYGYTF.

This chain uses TRBV18 with TRBJ1-2; D unclear. With 4 bases removed from V and 6 bases from J, the gap between germline ends came to 15 bases. Germline lookup yields CDR1 KGHSH and CDR2 LQKENI. The CDR3 is made up of 14 amino acids. Here the CDR3 DNA reads TGTGCCAGCTCACGTACGGGGAGATCGGATGGCTACACCTTC. Translated, it gives CASSRTGRSDGYTF.

The chain has TRBV15 and TRBJ2-7; a weak D match, TRBD2 (5 bases). The CDR3 has 15 residues. CDR1 is LNHNV, CDR2 YYDKDF, per germline (reference sequence). V lost 2 bases and J lost 3, with 14 bases in between. Here the CDR3 reads CATSRLTGSRYEQYF. The CDR3 nucleotides are TGTGCCACCAGCAGATTAACGGGAAGTCGCTACGAGCAGTACTTC.

This chain joins TRBV18 and TRBJ2-3; D is unresolved. Germline loops: CDR1 KGHSH, CDR2 LQKENI. Trimming stripped 3 bases from V and 8 bases from J, with 6 bases between. CDR3 length equals 11 residues. CDR3 in DNA: TGTGCCAGCTCACCTCTCCCTACGCAGTATTTT. Its translation: CASSPLPTQYF.

The rearrangement joins TRBV12-3 or TRBV12-4 to TRBJ1-1, with no clear D. V lost 6 bases, J lost 0 bases, and 5 bases lay in between. CDR3 size: 12 residues. CDR3 residues: CASSLMNTEAFF. The CDR3 coding sequence is TGTGCCAGCAGCCTCATGAACACTGAAGCTTTCTTT.

The chain uses TRBV7-8 and TRBJ1-1; 9 bases agree with TRBD1. The V segment lost 6 bases and the J segment 2 bases; nucleotides outside the gene matches: 10. Germline CDR1 and CDR2: SGHVS and FQNEAQ. The CDR3 loop spans 16 amino acids. The CDR3 here is CASRLGPGQGNTEAFF. In nucleotides, the CDR3 is TGTGCCAGCAGGTTGGGCCCGGGACAGGGAAACACTGAAGCTTTCTTT.

This chain's CDR3 is CASSPGTFNYGYTF. Written as DNA, the CDR3 is TGTGCCAGCAGTCCAGGGACATTTAACTATGGCTACACCTTC. The chain is built from TRBV28 and TRBJ1-2; a weak D match, TRBD1 (6 bases). Germline V gene sequence: CDR1 MDHEN, CDR2 SYDVKM. V dropped 5 bases and J dropped 1 base, with 11 bases sitting between them. The CDR3 is made up of 14 amino acids.

This sequence joins TRBV6-5 and TRBJ1-1, with D unclear. From germline, CDR1 is MNHEY and CDR2 SVGAGI. The CDR3 runs 14 residues. V lost 7 bases and J 0 bases, leaving 12 bases between the germline ends. In nucleotides, the CDR3 is TGTGCCAGCATGATAGGATGGGTGAACACTGAAGCTTTCTTT. Amino acid sequence: CASMIGWVNTEAFF.

This sequence joins TRBV27 and TRBJ2-1, with 11 positions matching TRBD2. The V gene's germline CDR1 is MNHEY and CDR2 SMNVEV (reference sequence). V dropped 5 bases and J dropped 7; count of bases not matched to a gene: 7. There are 15 residues in the CDR3. The CDR3 loop is CASSLGTSGMNEQFF. The DNA for the CDR3 is TGTGCCAGCAGTCTCGGGACTAGCGGAATGAATGAGCAGTTCTTC.

V is TRBV6-5 and J is TRBJ2-7; 9 nucleotides agree with TRBD1. The V gene's germline CDR1 is MNHEY and CDR2 SVGAGI. There are 14 residues in the CDR3. J lost 4 bases, V lost 6 bases, and 7 bases had no gene match. CDR3 bases: TGTGCCAGCAGACACACAGGGGGCGGGTACGAGCAGTACTTC. As protein: CASRHTGGGYEQYF.

This clone was counted a few times. CDR3 DNA sequence: TGTGCCAGCGGGACTTTTTACGAGCAGTACTTC. As protein: CASGTFYEQYF. This chain links TRBV19 with TRBJ2-7, with a possible D match to TRBD2 (6 bases). The CDR3 has 11 amino acids. Germline V gives CDR1 LNHDA, CDR2 SQIVND (reference sequence). Trimming cost V 9 bases and J 4 bases, with 10 bases left between them.